The clone carrying this T cell receptor beta chain was observed many times. Its antigen is currently unknown. A 5'RACE template-switching step, the method used to make TCR cDNA, added a universal primer site and UMIs. TCRdb redid the calling of the 5' RACE reads with MiXCR, one entry per CDR3 protein. The sample carries 170,000 or so distinct CDR3 sequences, around 9.7% recorded once. The entry originates in a study of T cells after yellow fever vaccination. Study-level points and caveats: Relatively few clonotypes were ones that appeared in both CD4 and CD8 compartments. Post-booster reappearance was seen for most primary-vaccination clones (just under 97% CD4, around 91% CD8). Researchers cautioned that FACS-sorted repertoires could harbor abundant clonotypes contaminating from the bulk population.

V was clipped by 0 bases and J by 6 bases, with 15 bases between them. This CDR3 comprises 14 residues. Germline CDR1 SQVTM, CDR2 ANQGSEA. The chain joins TRBV29-1 to TRBJ2-7; D is perhaps TRBD2 (5 bases). The source of this sequence is a man between 18 and 35 years old who received the YFV17D yellow fever vaccine. The sequencing used CD8+ T cells sorted from PBMCs, collected 45 days after the yellow fever booster vaccination. CDR3 DNA sequence: TGCAGCGTTGAAGAGAGCCGGTTTCGGGGCGAGCAGTACTTC. Encoded protein: CSVEESRFRGEQYF.